This T cell receptor beta chain was sequenced in a study of cytomegalovirus exposure and HLA in healthy donors. Study in general: Out of roughly 200 million T cells, an earlier analysis found some 120 million unique TCR beta sequences in total.

Regarding the study as a whole: Excluded were some V segments that proved indistinguishable, including TRBV6-2 and TRBV6-3. Association of under 20,000 TCR beta sequences with HLA alleles was found at 0.05 false discovery rate in a later analysis.

Per the germline V gene, CDR1 is GTSNPN and CDR2 is SVGIG (reference sequence). There are 13 residues in the CDR3. The junction had 7 bases not matched to a gene; V was cut back by 3 bases and J by 6 bases. Use of 60 Vbeta and 13 Jbeta primers characterized the PCR. Some clones are missing from TCRdb's copy, which holds only in-frame ones; the method was immunoSEQ multiplex PCR. The sample comprises 85,000 to 130,000 clones, around 71% of which are singletons, and roughly 0.76% rests with the top ten. This clone is a singleton in its sample. Antigen: not known. The chain employs TRBV30 and TRBJ1-2; 7 bases fit TRBD1. This sequence originates from a boy aged 10-17 years in good health and CMV-seronegative. What was sequenced was PBMCs. The CDR3 protein is CAWSLRGRDGYTF. CDR3 nucleotide sequence: TGTGCCTGGAGCCTTAGGGGGCGAGATGGCTACACCTTC.